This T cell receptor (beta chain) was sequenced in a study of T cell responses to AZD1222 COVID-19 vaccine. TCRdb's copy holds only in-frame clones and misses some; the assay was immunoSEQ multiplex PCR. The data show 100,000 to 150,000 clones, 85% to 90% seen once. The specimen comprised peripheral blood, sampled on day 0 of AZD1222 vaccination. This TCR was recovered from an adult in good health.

The CDR3 nucleotides read TGTGCCAGCAGCACCTCGTGGGGGGCGGCGGCAACTAATGAAAAACTGTTTTTT. Its translation is CASSTSWGAAATNEKLFF. The rearrangement uses TRBV5-5 and TRBJ1-4; D perhaps matches TRBD1 (6 bases). Trimming took 4 bases from V and 0 from J, leaving 19 bases between them. Germline V gene sequence: CDR1 SGHKS, CDR2 YYEKEE (reference sequence). This CDR3 has 18 amino acids.